A selection of T cell receptor beta chains follows, all from one sample in a study of radiotherapy plus CTLA-4 blockade in lung cancer. TCRdb's copy holds only in-frame clones and misses some; the assay was immunoSEQ multiplex PCR. The data contain tens of thousands of clones, around 80% of them seen just once; the ten biggest clones take up 10%. This material consisted of peripheral blood, taken from a patient treated with radiotherapy plus ipilimumab. The receptor source for this set is a human donor with non-small cell lung cancer who had a complete response to radiotherapy plus ipilimumab. Each CDR3 is given with its conserved first and last residue. The order of the fields is J gene, D gene, clone size, V gene, CDR3 protein, CDR3 DNA. D genes are given only for firm matches. Some rows mark clone size as missing; the rest say once, few, many or name a class of expanded clone.

j_call: TRBJ2-3
d_call: TRBD1
clone_size: NA
v_call: TRBV5-4
cdr3_aa: CASSPRDRGIADTQYF
cdr3_nt: TGTGCCAGCAGCCCCCGGGACAGGGGTATTGCAGATACGCAGTATTTT

j_call: TRBJ2-1
d_call: NA
clone_size: NA
v_call: TRBV6-1
cdr3_aa: CASSEGQLWDEQFF
cdr3_nt: TGTGCCAGCAGTGAAGGACAGCTTTGGGATGAGCAGTTCTTC

j_call: TRBJ1-2
d_call: NA
clone_size: NA
v_call: TRBV6-5
cdr3_aa: CASSYSSPETSYGYTF
cdr3_nt: TGTGCCAGCAGTTACTCATCCCCGGAGACGAGCTATGGCTACACCTTC

j_call: TRBJ2-7
d_call: NA
clone_size: NA
v_call: TRBV7-6
cdr3_aa: CASSLAAWRGASEQYF
cdr3_nt: TGTGCCAGCAGCTTAGCGGCATGGAGGGGGGCATCAGAGCAGTACTTC

j_call: TRBJ1-2
d_call: NA
clone_size: medium-sized
v_call: TRBV7-2
cdr3_aa: CASSIGSGYTF
cdr3_nt: TGTGCCAGCAGCATAGGATCTGGCTACACCTTC

j_call: TRBJ1-4
d_call: NA
clone_size: NA
v_call: TRBV11-2
cdr3_aa: CASSLSGTTNEKLFF
cdr3_nt: TGTGCCAGCAGCTTATCGGGTACAACTAATGAAAAACTGTTTTTT

j_call: TRBJ1-2
d_call: NA
clone_size: NA
v_call: TRBV19
cdr3_aa: CASSILGRATRPYGYTF
cdr3_nt: TGTGCCAGTAGTATATTGGGCAGGGCGACAAGGCCCTATGGCTACACCTTC

j_call: TRBJ1-4
d_call: NA
clone_size: NA
v_call: TRBV14
cdr3_aa: CASSQVTGGNEKLFF
cdr3_nt: TGTGCCAGCAGCCAAGTGACAGGCGGGAACGAAAAACTGTTTTTT

j_call: TRBJ1-1
d_call: NA
clone_size: NA
v_call: TRBV7-2
cdr3_aa: CASSPSAGSKAFF
cdr3_nt: TGTGCCAGCAGCCCCAGCGCGGGCAGCAAAGCTTTCTTT

j_call: TRBJ1-5
d_call: NA
clone_size: NA
v_call: TRBV1
cdr3_aa: CTSSRCRDGNQPQHF
cdr3_nt: TGCACCAGCAGCAGATGCCGGGACGGAAATCAGCCCCAGCATTTT

j_call: TRBJ2-2
d_call: TRBD1
clone_size: NA
v_call: TRBV6-5
cdr3_aa: CASSYSRTGLTGELFF
cdr3_nt: TGTGCCAGCAGTTACTCAAGGACAGGGCTCACCGGGGAGCTGTTTTTT

j_call: TRBJ1-4
d_call: NA
clone_size: NA
v_call: TRBV4-3
cdr3_aa: CASSQDYGANEKLFF
cdr3_nt: TGCGCCAGCAGCCAAGATTACGGGGCTAATGAAAAACTGTTTTTT

j_call: TRBJ1-2
d_call: NA
clone_size: NA
v_call: TRBV30
cdr3_aa: CAWGDGVSRIEGYTF
cdr3_nt: TGTGCCTGGGGGGACGGAGTAAGTAGGATAGAGGGCTACACCTTC

j_call: TRBJ1-1
d_call: NA
clone_size: NA
v_call: TRBV7-9
cdr3_aa: CASSLKRVGTEAFF
cdr3_nt: TGTGCCAGCAGCTTAAAGAGGGTTGGCACTGAAGCTTTCTTT

j_call: TRBJ1-2
d_call: NA
clone_size: NA
v_call: TRBV28
cdr3_aa: CASSLSGPPPYGYTF
cdr3_nt: TGTGCCAGCAGTTTATCTGGGCCCCCACCTTATGGCTACACCTTC

j_call: TRBJ2-1
d_call: NA
clone_size: NA
v_call: TRBV9
cdr3_aa: CASSPLGDEQFF
cdr3_nt: TGTGCCAGCAGCCCCCTTGGTGATGAGCAGTTCTTC

j_call: TRBJ2-2
d_call: NA
clone_size: NA
v_call: TRBV29-1
cdr3_aa: CSVEGTANTGELFF
cdr3_nt: TGCAGCGTTGAAGGGACAGCGAACACCGGGGAGCTGTTTTTT

j_call: TRBJ1-1
d_call: NA
clone_size: NA
v_call: TRBV7-8
cdr3_aa: CASSLAAGPEAFF
cdr3_nt: TGTGCCAGCAGCTTAGCGGCGGGTCCTGAAGCTTTCTTT

j_call: TRBJ1-2
d_call: NA
clone_size: NA
v_call: TRBV11-2
cdr3_aa: CASSKTGYGYTF
cdr3_nt: TGTGCCAGCAGCAAGACAGGTTACGGCTACACCTTC

j_call: TRBJ1-2
d_call: NA
clone_size: NA
v_call: TRBV7-2
cdr3_aa: CASSLGGRGEQGYTF
cdr3_nt: TGTGCCAGCAGCTTAGGGGGCAGGGGCGAGCAGGGCTACACCTTC

j_call: TRBJ2-3
d_call: NA
clone_size: NA
v_call: TRBV19
cdr3_aa: CASSIERRGTDTQYF
cdr3_nt: TGTGCCAGTAGTATCGAACGGAGGGGGACAGATACGCAGTATTTT

j_call: TRBJ2-7
d_call: TRBD1
clone_size: NA
v_call: TRBV5-1
cdr3_aa: CASSLGQGQVSEQYF
cdr3_nt: TGCGCCAGCAGCTTAGGACAGGGGCAGGTCTCCGAGCAGTACTTC

j_call: TRBJ2-2
d_call: TRBD1
clone_size: NA
v_call: TRBV5-1
cdr3_aa: CASRVGTGGTGELFF
cdr3_nt: TGCGCCAGCAGGGTCGGGACAGGGGGCACCGGGGAGCTGTTTTTT

j_call: TRBJ1-5
d_call: NA
clone_size: NA
v_call: TRBV11-2
cdr3_aa: CASSKSNSQPQHF
cdr3_nt: TGTGCCAGCAGCAAGAGTAACAGTCAGCCCCAGCATTTT

j_call: TRBJ1-2
d_call: NA
clone_size: NA
v_call: TRBV5-4
cdr3_aa: CASSLGEANYGYTF
cdr3_nt: TGTGCCAGCAGCTTGGGGGAGGCTAACTATGGCTACACCTTC

j_call: TRBJ2-1
d_call: NA
clone_size: NA
v_call: TRBV7-2
cdr3_aa: CASSFDLRSPYNEQFF
cdr3_nt: TGTGCCAGCAGCTTTGACTTGCGAAGCCCCTACAATGAGCAGTTCTTC

j_call: TRBJ1-1
d_call: NA
clone_size: NA
v_call: TRBV7-9
cdr3_aa: CASSTGKGKAFF
cdr3_nt: TGTGCCAGCAGCACCGGAAAGGGGAAAGCTTTCTTT

j_call: TRBJ2-5
d_call: TRBD1
clone_size: NA
v_call: TRBV5-4
cdr3_aa: CASSSYRGQETQYF
cdr3_nt: TGTGCCAGCAGCTCCTACAGGGGGCAAGAGACCCAGTACTTC

j_call: TRBJ2-1
d_call: NA
clone_size: once
v_call: TRBV5-4
cdr3_aa: CASSSTYNEQFF
cdr3_nt: TGTGCCAGCAGCTCTACCTACAATGAGCAGTTCTTC

j_call: TRBJ1-5
d_call: TRBD1
clone_size: NA
v_call: TRBV7-2
cdr3_aa: CASSSDRGYQPQHF
cdr3_nt: TGTGCCAGCAGCAGCGACAGGGGGTATCAGCCCCAGCATTTT

j_call: TRBJ1-3
d_call: NA
clone_size: NA
v_call: TRBV30
cdr3_aa: CAWRSQLRYGNTIYF
cdr3_nt: TGTGCCTGGAGGTCACAGCTCCGGTATGGAAACACCATATATTTT

j_call: TRBJ2-5
d_call: TRBD2
clone_size: NA
v_call: TRBV25-1
cdr3_aa: CASTSGGASQYF
cdr3_nt: TGTGCCAGCACCTCGGGAGGGGCATCCCAGTACTTC

j_call: TRBJ2-6
d_call: TRBD1
clone_size: NA
v_call: TRBV4-3
cdr3_aa: CASSQDGTGAASGANVLTF
cdr3_nt: TGCGCCAGCAGCCAAGATGGGACAGGAGCCGCCTCTGGGGCCAACGTCCTGACTTTC

j_call: TRBJ2-3
d_call: NA
clone_size: NA
v_call: TRBV30
cdr3_aa: CAWSLGDTQYF
cdr3_nt: TGTGCCTGGAGCCTGGGGGATACGCAGTATTTT

j_call: TRBJ2-5
d_call: TRBD1
clone_size: few
v_call: TRBV5-4
cdr3_aa: CASSWGTGQETQYF
cdr3_nt: TGTGCCAGCAGCTGGGGGACAGGGCAAGAGACCCAGTACTTC

j_call: TRBJ2-2
d_call: NA
clone_size: NA
v_call: TRBV10-1
cdr3_aa: CASSVSSGNTGELFF
cdr3_nt: TGCGCCAGCAGTGTTAGTAGCGGGAACACCGGGGAGCTGTTTTTT

j_call: TRBJ2-7
d_call: NA
clone_size: NA
v_call: TRBV6-1
cdr3_aa: CASRAPGTSYEQYF
cdr3_nt: TGTGCCAGCAGGGCCCCCGGGACCTCCTACGAGCAGTACTTC

j_call: TRBJ2-3
d_call: NA
clone_size: NA
v_call: TRBV9
cdr3_aa: CASSYSAGSTDTQYF
cdr3_nt: TGTGCCAGCAGCTATAGCGCCGGTAGCACAGATACGCAGTATTTT

j_call: TRBJ1-1
d_call: NA
clone_size: NA
v_call: TRBV2
cdr3_aa: CASDRTGSEEAFF
cdr3_nt: TGTGCCAGTGACAGAACAGGTTCTGAAGAAGCTTTCTTT

j_call: TRBJ1-2
d_call: NA
clone_size: NA
v_call: TRBV11-3
cdr3_aa: CASSSETRAGYTF
cdr3_nt: TGTGCCAGCAGCTCGGAAACCAGGGCTGGCTACACCTTC

j_call: TRBJ2-1
d_call: NA
clone_size: NA
v_call: TRBV5-4
cdr3_aa: CASSLGRGPDNEQFF
cdr3_nt: TGTGCCAGCAGCTTGGGACGGGGTCCGGACAATGAGCAGTTCTTC

j_call: TRBJ1-3
d_call: NA
clone_size: NA
v_call: TRBV7-6
cdr3_aa: CASSPQGGPGNTIYF
cdr3_nt: TGTGCCAGCAGCCCACAGGGAGGACCTGGAAACACCATATATTTT

j_call: TRBJ2-6
d_call: TRBD1
clone_size: NA
v_call: TRBV9
cdr3_aa: CASSPIAGQGAPSGANVLTF
cdr3_nt: TGTGCCAGCAGCCCTATTGCGGGACAGGGGGCTCCCTCTGGGGCCAACGTCCTGACTTTC

j_call: TRBJ2-6
d_call: NA
clone_size: NA
v_call: TRBV11-2
cdr3_aa: CASSESGANVLTF
cdr3_nt: TGTGCCAGCAGTGAGTCTGGGGCCAACGTCCTGACTTTC

j_call: TRBJ2-5
d_call: TRBD2
clone_size: NA
v_call: TRBV7-8
cdr3_aa: CASSLAQETSEQETQYF
cdr3_nt: TGTGCCAGCAGCTTAGCTCAGGAGACTAGCGAGCAAGAGACCCAGTACTTC

j_call: TRBJ2-7
d_call: NA
clone_size: NA
v_call: TRBV15
cdr3_aa: CATSKSAGRTYEQYF
cdr3_nt: TGTGCCACCAGCAAGTCAGCCGGCCGGACCTACGAGCAGTACTTC

j_call: TRBJ2-4
d_call: NA
clone_size: NA
v_call: TRBV11-2
cdr3_aa: CASSLGIQTNGVNIQYF
cdr3_nt: TGTGCCAGCAGCTTAGGGATTCAGACAAACGGGGTAAACATTCAGTACTTC

j_call: TRBJ1-2
d_call: NA
clone_size: few
v_call: TRBV21-1
cdr3_aa: CASSLRGQGVDGYTF
cdr3_nt: TGTGCCAGCAGCCTAAGGGGACAGGGGGTGGATGGCTACACCTTC

j_call: TRBJ2-1
d_call: TRBD1
clone_size: NA
v_call: TRBV18
cdr3_aa: CASSPGTGEHNEQFF
cdr3_nt: TGTGCCAGCTCACCAGGGACAGGGGAGCACAATGAGCAGTTCTTC

j_call: TRBJ2-5
d_call: TRBD2
clone_size: NA
v_call: TRBV5-1
cdr3_aa: CASSLGAGTSAETQYF
cdr3_nt: TGCGCCAGCAGCTTGGGGGCCGGGACTAGCGCAGAGACCCAGTACTTC

j_call: TRBJ2-7
d_call: TRBD1
clone_size: NA
v_call: TRBV5-5
cdr3_aa: CASSPDRGLSYEQYF
cdr3_nt: TGTGCCAGCAGCCCAGACAGGGGTTTGTCCTACGAGCAGTACTTC

j_call: TRBJ2-5
d_call: TRBD2
clone_size: few
v_call: TRBV27
cdr3_aa: CASSASGALKIETQYF
cdr3_nt: TGTGCCAGCAGTGCTAGCGGGGCACTTAAGATAGAGACCCAGTACTTC

j_call: TRBJ2-1
d_call: TRBD2
clone_size: once
v_call: TRBV27
cdr3_aa: CASSFRTSGGLGNEQFF
cdr3_nt: TGTGCCAGCAGTTTTCGGACTAGCGGGGGTCTCGGCAATGAGCAGTTCTTC

j_call: TRBJ1-2
d_call: TRBD1
clone_size: NA
v_call: TRBV14
cdr3_aa: CASSQGQGIPKGYTF
cdr3_nt: TGTGCCAGCAGCCAGGGACAGGGTATTCCTAAAGGCTACACCTTC

j_call: TRBJ2-5
d_call: NA
clone_size: NA
v_call: TRBV2
cdr3_aa: CASHPGETQYF
cdr3_nt: TGTGCCAGCCATCCTGGAGAGACCCAGTACTTC

j_call: TRBJ1-1
d_call: NA
clone_size: NA
v_call: TRBV6-6
cdr3_aa: CASNPDSMNTEAFF
cdr3_nt: TGTGCCAGCAACCCGGACAGTATGAACACTGAAGCTTTCTTT

j_call: TRBJ1-2
d_call: NA
clone_size: few
v_call: TRBV7-2
cdr3_aa: CASSTDGSLGYTF
cdr3_nt: TGTGCCAGCAGCACCGACGGTTCGCTCGGCTACACCTTC

j_call: TRBJ2-5
d_call: TRBD2
clone_size: NA
v_call: TRBV18
cdr3_aa: CASSPGLAGEETQYF
cdr3_nt: TGTGCCAGCTCACCCGGACTAGCGGGGGAAGAGACCCAGTACTTC